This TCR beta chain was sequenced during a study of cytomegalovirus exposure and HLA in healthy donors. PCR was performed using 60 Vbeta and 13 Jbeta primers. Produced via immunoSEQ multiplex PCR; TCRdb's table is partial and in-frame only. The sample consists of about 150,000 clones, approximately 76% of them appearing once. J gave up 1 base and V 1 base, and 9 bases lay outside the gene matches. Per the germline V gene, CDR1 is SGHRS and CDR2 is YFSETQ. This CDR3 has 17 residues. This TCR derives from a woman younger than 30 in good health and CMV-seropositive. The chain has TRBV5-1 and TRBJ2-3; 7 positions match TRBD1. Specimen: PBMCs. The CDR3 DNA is TGCGCCAGCAGCTTGTTGGTAGGTGGGACAGGCACAGATACGCAGTATTTT. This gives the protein CASSLLVGGTGTDTQYF. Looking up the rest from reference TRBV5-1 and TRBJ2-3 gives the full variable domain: KAGVTQTPRYLIKTRGQQVTLSCSPISGHRSVSWYQQTPGQGLQFLFEYFSETQRNKGNFPGRFSGRQFSNSRSEMNVSTLELGDSALYLCASSLLVGGTGTDTQYFGPGTRLTVL.